These 17 T cell receptor beta chains originate from one sample sequenced in a study of blood T cell repertoires in COVID-19. Profiling relied on immunoSEQ multiplex PCR, and the TCRdb table lists in-frame clones only, not all of them. There are 220,000 or so clones in the sample; 84% occur only once, and 5.5% to 7.5% lies in the top ten. The specimen sequenced was PBMCs or T cells enriched from blood (not recorded which). All receptors come from a woman aged 40 to 55 who had recovered from COVID-19.

The CDR3 protein is CAISDLTVRGYEQYF. The CDR3 DNA reads TGTGCCATCAGTGATCTGACTGTCAGGGGGTACGAGCAGTACTTC. This chain links TRBV10-3 with TRBJ2-7, with 7 positions matching TRBD1. Germline V lookup: CDR1 ENHRY, CDR2 SYGVKD. The CDR3 spans 15 residues. V trimming: 3 bases; J trimming: 4 bases; junction bases outside the gene matches: 9.

The V call is TRBV19, the J call TRBJ2-3, with D possibly TRBD2 on 6 matching bases. The CDR3 loop spans 11 amino acids. Germline CDR1 LNHDA, CDR2 SQIVND (reference sequence). Trimming removed 7 bases from V and 8 bases from J, with 10 bases in between. CDR3 protein: CASMRGGTQYF. CDR3 in DNA: TGTGCCAGTATGCGGGGTGGTACGCAGTATTTT. The complete variable domain, with remaining parts taken from reference TRBV19 and TRBJ2-3, reads DGGITQSPKYLFRKEGQNVTLSCEQNLNHDAMYWYRQDPGQGLRLIYYSQIVNDFQKGDIAEGYSVSREKKESFPLTVTSAQKNPTAFYLCASMRGGTQYFGPGTRLTVL.

The CDR3 DNA is TGTGCCTGGGATCCGGGACAGACGGAAAAACTGTTTTTT. It translates to CAWDPGQTEKLFF. V gene TRBV30 combines with J gene TRBJ1-4, with 7 bases identical to TRBD1. The V segment lost 5 bases and the J segment 8 bases; nucleotides outside the gene matches: 8. The germline CDR1 and CDR2 sequences are GTSNPN and SVGIG (reference sequence). CDR3 size: 13 residues.

This chain connects TRBV12-5 to TRBJ2-3; TRBD2 matches at 7 bases. J gave up 0 bases and V 0 bases, and 12 bases lay outside the gene matches. CDR3 length: 19 amino acids. Germline CDR1 is LGHNT and CDR2 is FRNRAP. This chain's CDR3 is CASGLVLWGRADSTDTQYF. The CDR3 nucleotides read TGTGCTAGTGGTTTGGTATTGTGGGGGAGGGCGGATAGCACAGATACGCAGTATTTT.

This rearrangement joins TRBV11-2 to TRBJ2-3; D gene unclear. This CDR3 is built from 13 residues. V lost 4 bases to trimming and J lost 2 bases, with 7 bases between them. Germline loops: CDR1 SGHAT, CDR2 FQNNGV. Here the CDR3 reads CASSSQYTDTQYF. The CDR3 DNA sequence: TGTGCCAGCAGCTCTCAGTACACAGATACGCAGTATTTT.

The CDR3: CASSLVPTEAFF. The CDR3 region has the DNA TGCGCCAGCAGCCTTGTCCCCACTGAAGCTTTCTTT. This chain connects TRBV5-1 to TRBJ1-1; D uncertain. Germline V CDR1 and CDR2: SGHRS, YFSETQ. This CDR3 has 12 amino acids. V was trimmed by 4 bases and J by 4 bases, leaving 8 bases between them.

Worth noting for this clone: A much more abundant neighbour one base away suggests this may be a read error. Other DNA sequences in this sample translate to the same CDR3. The chain carries TRBV7-3 and TRBJ2-1; TRBD2 matches 9 bases. The CDR3 is 16 amino acids. The germline V gene encodes CDR1 SGHTA and CDR2 FQGTGA. Trimming cost V 4 bases and J 6 bases; bases outside gene matches: 10. CDR3 in DNA: TGTGCCAGCAGCTCGACTAGCGGAAGAGTGGGCAATGAGCAGTTCTTC. Residues: CASSSTSGRVGNEQFF.

The chain employs TRBV30 and TRBJ2-2; TRBD2 matches 11 bases. CDR3 length: 17 amino acids. Germline loops: CDR1 GTSNPN, CDR2 SVGIG (reference sequence). Unmatched junction bases numbered 11, after V lost 1 base and J lost 7 bases. The CDR3 region is CAWSGILAGGPGGELFF. Written as DNA, the CDR3 is TGTGCCTGGAGTGGGATTTTAGCGGGAGGGCCCGGCGGGGAGCTGTTTTTT.

The chain joins TRBV4-1 to TRBJ2-4; D remains unclear. Trimming removed 2 bases from V and 2 bases from J, with 16 bases in between. The CDR3 totals 17 residues. CDR1 is MGHRA and CDR2 is YSYEKL in the germline V gene. CDR3 sequence reads: CASSQILKSGPKNIQYF. The CDR3 DNA reads as TGCGCCAGCAGCCAAATATTAAAATCTGGGCCCAAAAACATTCAGTACTTC.

The chain has TRBV21-1 and TRBJ2-7; TRBD2 was called by the table and not checked on the DNA. TRBV21-1 is flagged as a pseudogene. The CDR3 runs to 15 residues. The CDR3 region has the DNA TGTGCCAGCAGCAAGGCGGCTAGCGGGACCTACGAGCAGTACGTC. Amino acid sequence: CASSKAASGTYEQYV.

The V and J genes are TRBV11-3 and TRBJ2-6; D is possibly TRBD1 (6 bases). Germline CDR1 reads SGHNT; CDR2 reads YENEEA. The CDR3 length is 16 residues. V was trimmed by 4 bases and J by 3 bases, leaving 13 bases between them. The CDR3 DNA follows: TGTGCCAGCAGCTCCCTTACAGGGTTTGGGGCCAACGTCCTGACTTTC. Translated: CASSSLTGFGANVLTF.

The gene calls are TRBV4-3 and TRBJ2-2; 8 bases are shared with TRBD2. CDR3 length: 16 residues. Germline-derived CDR1 and CDR2 are LGHNA and YSLEER. The J segment lost 2 bases and the V segment lost 3 bases, leaving 5 bases of the junction unmatched. The CDR3 here is CASSQLAGLNTGELFF. CDR3 bases: TGCGCCAGCAGCCAGTTAGCGGGACTAAACACCGGGGAGCTGTTTTTT.

This clone was counted between two and nine times. The chain joins TRBV19 to TRBJ2-2, with TRBD2 as a possible D gene (5 bases). V shed 5 bases and J shed 0 bases, with 13 bases lying between them. Germline-derived CDR1 and CDR2 are LNHDA and SQIVND (reference sequence). The CDR3 has 16 residues. The DNA of the CDR3 is TGTGCCAGTAGTCGTCTAGCAGCCGCGAACACCGGGGAGCTGTTTTTT. Translating gives CASSRLAAANTGELFF. The whole variable domain, filled in from reference TRBV19 and TRBJ2-2, reads DGGITQSPKYLFRKEGQNVTLSCEQNLNHDAMYWYRQDPGQGLRLIYYSQIVNDFQKGDIAEGYSVSREKKESFPLTVTSAQKNPTAFYLCASSRLAAANTGELFFGEGSRLTVL.

V usage is TRBV5-5 and J usage is TRBJ1-2; TRBD1 might be the D (6 bases). Looked up from germline, CDR1 is SGHKS and CDR2 is YYEKEE (reference sequence). CDR3 size: 13 residues. Trimming took 7 bases from V and 6 from J, leaving 16 bases between them. CDR3 sequence (DNA): TGTGCCAGCGCAAGCTCGGACAGTCATGGCTACACCTTC. Protein: CASASSDSHGYTF.

The chain joins TRBV25-1 to TRBJ1-1, with a weak D call TRBD1 (6 bases). The V gene's germline CDR1 is MGHDK and CDR2 SYGVNS. The V gene lost 8 bases and the J gene lost 1 base, with 14 bases spanning the gap. The CDR3 loop spans 14 amino acids. As DNA, the CDR3 is TGTGCCAGCCGGGACACCTTAGGGAACACTGAAGCTTTCTTT. This translates into CASRDTLGNTEAFF.

V and J are TRBV24-1 and TRBJ2-3; 9 bases map to TRBD2. The length of the CDR3 is 15 residues. J lost 4 bases, V lost 9 bases, and 10 bases had no gene match. CDR1 is KGHDR and CDR2 is SFDVKD in the germline V gene. The CDR3: CATPISGSSSDTQYF. The CDR3 bases are TGTGCCACCCCCATTAGCGGGAGCTCTTCAGATACGCAGTATTTT.

This chain connects TRBV27 to TRBJ2-2; 13 positions agree with TRBD2. V lost 2 bases to trimming and J lost 1 base; unmatched junction nucleotides: 7. Germline values: CDR1 MNHEY, CDR2 SMNVEV (reference sequence). The CDR3 extends over 19 amino acids. CDR3 DNA: TGTGCCAGCAGTTTAGTAACTAGCGGGAGGGCCCTGAACACCGGGGAGCTGTTTTTT. Its protein product is CASSLVTSGRALNTGELFF.